This TCR beta chain was observed in a study of blood T cell repertoires in COVID-19. Study-wide context: The United States, Italy and Spain were the sources of the acute and convalescent COVID-19 samples. PBMCs, B-cell-depleted T cells, or T cells were the source of the cDNA or gDNA that made up the material.

Losses at the gene ends were 6 bases for V and 1 base for J; bases not matched to a gene: 10. There are 16 residues in the CDR3. Germline CDR1 reads WSHSY; CDR2 reads SAAADI. Original processing notes: Amplification of reference gene primers provided the estimated nucleated cell counts. The repertoire was sequenced with immunoSEQ multiplex PCR; TCRdb's copy has only in-frame clones and lacks some. V and J calls and clone size are given by that table; D and trimming were obtained from the DNA. The table lists around 23,000 clones, roughly 85% of them singletons. Material: peripheral blood. The TCR sequence derives from a human donor in a cohort sampled during active COVID-19. This sequence joins TRBV10-2 and TRBJ2-5; 8 nucleotides align to TRBD2. The DNA for the CDR3 is TGCGCCAGCAGGACTCGAGCGGGGGAAAGCCAAGAGACCCAGTACTTC. Its protein is CASRTRAGESQETQYF.